A single sample gave rise to the 31 T cell receptor beta chains below, sequenced in a study of blood T cells in healthy people across ages. Primers used in a second PCR of roughly 7 to 12 cycles were a sample-barcoded 5' primer and a J-beta primer mix. TCRdb ran MiXCR on the 5' RACE reads and lists one entry per CDR3 protein. The data hold about 580,000 distinct CDR3 sequences, with more than 45% observed a single time. Sequenced sample: blood. These TCRs come from an older man in good health.

This clonotype was recorded only once. CDR3 protein: CAWSVAASYVEQYF. The CDR3 DNA reads as TGTGCCTGGAGTGTGGCAGCAAGCTACGTAGAGCAGTACTTC. V and J are TRBV30 and TRBJ2-7; no clear D gene. The length of the CDR3 is 14 residues. CDR1 is GTSNPN and CDR2 is SVGIG in the germline V gene (reference sequence). The V and J ends lost 0 bases and 7 bases respectively, with 16 bases between them.

The sample holds many counts of this clonotype. This chain uses TRBV6-5 with TRBJ2-1, with D perhaps TRBD2 (6 bases). From germline, CDR1 is MNHEY and CDR2 SVGAGI. This CDR3 spans 16 amino acids. The ends were cut back, 2 bases at V and 0 bases at J, with 11 bases in the middle. The chain's CDR3 is CASSYTPGGSYNEQFF. As DNA, the CDR3 is TGTGCCAGCAGTTACACCCCCGGGGGCTCCTACAATGAGCAGTTCTTC.

This chain connects TRBV5-5 to TRBJ2-7; D gene uncertain. The length of the CDR3 is 16 residues. Trimming pared 0 bases from V and 2 bases from J, leaving 15 bases between. CDR1 and CDR2 from the germline V gene are SGHKS and YYEKEE (reference sequence). This chain's CDR3 is CASSLGEMHFPYEQYF. DNA for the CDR3: TGTGCCAGCAGCTTGGGTGAAATGCATTTCCCCTACGAGCAGTACTTC. Full variable domain (missing parts from reference TRBV5-5 and TRBJ2-7): DAGVTQSPTHLIKTRGQQVTLRCSPISGHKSVSWYQQVLGQGPQFIFQYYEKEERGRGNFPDRFSARQFPNYSSELNVNALLLGDSALYLCASSLGEMHFPYEQYFGPGTRLTVT.

This clonotype was found a few times. The V call is TRBV25-1, the J call TRBJ2-1; weak D call: TRBD2 (6 bases). CDR1 and CDR2 (germline): MGHDK, SYGVNS. This CDR3 comprises 16 residues. V gave up 6 bases and J gave up 0 bases, with 15 bases separating them. This CDR3 reads CASSPLAGTSYNEQFF. The CDR3 region has the DNA TGTGCCAGCAGCCCTCTCGCGGGGACCTCCTACAATGAGCAGTTCTTC.

The chain has TRBV5-4 and TRBJ2-1; D gene ambiguous. The CDR3 sequence is 13 residues long. Trimming removed 4 bases at V and 4 bases at J, with 9 bases between. Germline CDR1 is SGHNT and CDR2 is YYREEE (reference sequence). CDR3 sequence (DNA): TGTGCCAGCAGCCTGACTTGGTACAATGAGCAGTTCTTC. It is translated as CASSLTWYNEQFF.

The chain has TRBV12-3 or TRBV12-4 and TRBJ1-2; a possible D gene is TRBD1 (5 bases). V lost 6 bases and J 8 bases, leaving 16 bases between the germline ends. The CDR3 has 13 residues. The CDR3 region has the DNA TGTGCCAGCAGCGAGTGGGGGGTCCCAGGCTACACCTTC. This encodes CASSEWGVPGYTF.

This clonotype was counted between two and nine times. This rearrangement joins TRBV2 to TRBJ1-2; D is unresolved. V dropped 4 bases and J dropped 6 bases, with 12 bases sitting between them. The CDR3 consists of 13 residues. Germline CDR1 is SNHLY and CDR2 is FYNNEI. CDR3 nucleotides: TGTGCCAGCAGTGGTGCGGCTATTGATGGCTACACCTTC. It translates to CASSGAAIDGYTF.

V gene TRBV24-1 combines with J gene TRBJ2-4; 8 nucleotides match TRBD1. Per the germline V gene, CDR1 is KGHDR and CDR2 is SFDVKD. The ends lost 0 bases at V and 0 bases at J; junction bases unmatched: 6. This CDR3 is built from 18 residues. The CDR3 sequence: CATSDLRQGSEAKNIQYF. CDR3 in DNA: TGTGCCACCAGTGATTTGCGACAGGGGAGCGAAGCCAAAAACATTCAGTACTTC.

This clonotype appeared a single time. V is TRBV24-1 and J is TRBJ2-3, with TRBD1 as a possible D gene (7 bases). The V gene lost 7 bases and the J gene lost 7 bases, with 17 bases spanning the gap. The CDR3 totals 14 residues. Germline lookup yields CDR1 KGHDR and CDR2 SFDVKD. This CDR3 reads CATSTLQGRNTQYF. Written as DNA, the CDR3 is TGTGCCACCAGCACACTACAGGGGAGGAATACGCAGTATTTT.

The gene calls are TRBV20-1 and TRBJ2-4; the match to TRBD2 covers 7 bases. The CDR3 covers 13 residues. Germline CDR1 and CDR2: DFQATT and SNEGSKA (reference sequence). With V trimmed by 6 bases and J by 5 bases, 7 bases remained unmatched. For the CDR3, the DNA is TGCAGTGCAAACGGACTAGTTGAAAACATTCAGTACTTC. Protein: CSANGLVENIQYF.

This clonotype has ten or more counts. The CDR3 bases are TGCAGCGCCAGACTAGCGGGCAAACAAGAGACCCAGTACTTC. Translating gives CSARLAGKQETQYF. The chain uses TRBV29-1 and TRBJ2-5, with 10 nucleotides matching TRBD2. Trimming at V came to 7 bases and at J to 2 bases, leaving 7 bases not matched to a gene. The CDR3 length is 14 residues. Germline V CDR1 and CDR2: SQVTM, ANQGSEA.

This clonotype came up a few times. V gene TRBV7-2 combines with J gene TRBJ2-7; maybe TRBD2 (6 bases). Germline V gene data show CDR1 as SGHTA and CDR2 as FQGNSA. V was shortened by 5 bases and J by 2 bases, with 16 bases between the two germline ends. The CDR3 length is 15 residues. CDR3 in amino acids: CASSQPGLLAYEQYF. Here the CDR3 DNA reads TGTGCCAGCAGCCAGCCGGGACTCTTAGCCTACGAGCAGTACTTC.

V is TRBV18 and J is TRBJ2-1; 8 bases agree with TRBD1. The tail of the sequence fits TRBJ2-7 better, so the J call may be wrong. This CDR3 region has 15 residues. Germline V lookup: CDR1 KGHSH, CDR2 LQKENI. CDR3 DNA: TGTGCCAGCTCACCGAGACAGGGGCCGGGCAATGAGCAGTACTTC. It encodes CASSPRQGPGNEQYF.

The J gene is TRBJ1-5, the V gene TRBV20-1; 7 positions match TRBD1. CDR3 size: 14 residues. Germline CDR1 reads DFQATT; CDR2 reads SNEGSKA (reference sequence). The ends lost 5 bases at V and 6 bases at J; junction bases unmatched: 10. The CDR3 is CSAGQGGGRQPQHF. CDR3 DNA: TGCAGTGCTGGCCAGGGGGGGGGCCGTCAGCCCCAGCATTTT.

The V and J genes are TRBV7-2 and TRBJ2-5, with 8 bases identical to TRBD2. V lost 4 bases, J lost 5 bases, and 9 bases stayed unmatched. The V gene's germline CDR1 is SGHTA and CDR2 FQGNSA. The CDR3 spans 15 residues. CDR3 DNA: TGTGCCAGCAGCTCCAATATAGCGGGAAGGGAGACCCAGTACTTC. Its translation: CASSSNIAGRETQYF.

Only a few counts were recorded for this clonotype. The chain is built from TRBV27 and TRBJ2-1, with TRBD2 matching over 15 bases. Unmatched junction bases numbered 12, after V lost 5 bases and J lost 10 bases. The CDR3 covers 17 residues. CDR1 is MNHEY, CDR2 SMNVEV, per germline (reference sequence). The CDR3 nucleotides read TGTGCCAGCAGTCGGGGACTAGCGGGGGGATTTGCAATAGAGCAGTTCTTC. Residues: CASSRGLAGGFAIEQFF.

Comments on this clonotype: Mismatch with germline at one junction end may stem from a read error. The rearrangement links TRBV6-5 to TRBJ1-5; 7 bases fit TRBD1. This CDR3 is built from 16 residues. The V gene's germline CDR1 is MNHEY and CDR2 SVGAGI. CDR3 amino acids: CTSSRGDPPGNQPQHF. The DNA for the CDR3 is TGTACCAGCAGCAGGGGGGACCCCCCAGGGAATCAGCCCCAGCATTTT.

The gene calls are TRBV27 and TRBJ1-4; 8 nucleotides line up with TRBD1. The CDR3 length is 16 residues. Trimming removed 2 bases from V and 2 bases from J; junction bases left unmatched: 4. Germline CDR1 and CDR2: MNHEY and SMNVEV (reference sequence). CDR3: CASSLGQGGTNEKLFF. CDR3 coding DNA: TGTGCCAGCAGTTTAGGACAGGGAGGGACTAATGAAAAACTGTTTTTT. The entire variable domain, with the rest obtained from reference TRBV27 and TRBJ1-4, is as follows: EAQVTQNPRYLITVTGKKLTVTCSQNMNHEYMSWYRQDPGLGLRQIYYSMNVEVTDKGDVPEGYKVSRKEKRNFPLILESPSPNQTSLYFCASSLGQGGTNEKLFFGSGTQLSVL.

The V call is TRBV12-3 or TRBV12-4, the J call TRBJ1-4, with D possibly matching TRBD1 (5 bases). V was shortened by 7 bases and J by 8 bases, with 20 bases between the two germline ends. This CDR3 has 15 amino acids. The CDR3 nucleotides read TGTGCCAGCACCCTCACTCGGGGGTCGGGAGAAAAACTGTTTTTT. Protein product: CASTLTRGSGEKLFF.

This clonotype was recorded a few times. The rearrangement joins TRBV9 to TRBJ2-3, with 8 bases matching TRBD1. This CDR3 contains 15 residues. The V gene end was trimmed by 3 bases and the J gene end by 5 bases; junction bases not matched to a gene: 8. Germline CDR1 SGDLS, CDR2 YYNGEE. The DNA for the CDR3 is TGTGCCAGCAGCGCCGGACAGGGTGGTGGAGATACGCAGTATTTT. This gives the protein CASSAGQGGGDTQYF.

This sequence joins TRBV14 and TRBJ2-5; no clear D gene. V lost 5 bases to trimming and J lost 5 bases, with 12 bases between them. CDR3 length equals 13 residues. Germline assignment: CDR1 SGHDN and CDR2 FVKESK. The CDR3 reads CASSVGPRETQYF. As DNA, the CDR3 is TGTGCCAGCAGCGTCGGGCCTCGGGAGACCCAGTACTTC.

This rearrangement joins TRBV4-3 to TRBJ2-3, with D possibly TRBD1 on 6 matching bases. Trimming took off 0 bases at V and 10 bases at J, with 17 bases between the two ends. The CDR3 runs to 15 residues. CDR1 LGHNA and CDR2 YSLEER come from the germline V gene. DNA for the CDR3: TGCGCCAGCAGCCAAGATTTGGGGGCTATTGGGGCGCAGTATTTT. Protein: CASSQDLGAIGAQYF.

V usage is TRBV21-1 and J usage is TRBJ1-5; the D call in the table, TRBD1, was not verified against the DNA. TRBV21-1 is a pseudogene segment. This CDR3 is 18 amino acids long. The DNA of the CDR3 is TGTGCCAGCAGCAAAGGATCAAGGGACAGGGTTAGCAATCAGCCCCAGCATTTT. Its protein product is CASSKGSRDRVSNQPQHF.

This rearrangement joins TRBV9 to TRBJ1-4, with D tentatively TRBD1 (5 bases). Germline assignment: CDR1 SGDLS and CDR2 YYNGEE. The CDR3 is 15 amino acids. With 0 bases removed from V and 4 bases from J, the gap between germline ends came to 10 bases. The CDR3 coding sequence is TGTGCCAGCAGCGTAGGTTGGGGCCGTAATGAAAAACTGTTTTTT. This gives the protein CASSVGWGRNEKLFF.

The gene calls are TRBV5-1 and TRBJ2-5; D call uncertain. V lost 4 bases, J lost 4 bases, and 17 bases lay in between. CDR3 length: 15 amino acids. CDR1 is SGHRS, CDR2 YFSETQ, per germline. CDR3 sequence (DNA): TGCGCCAGCAGCACGACTCCGGATTTTCGAGAGACCCAGTACTTC. Translated, it gives CASSTTPDFRETQYF. Supplemented by reference TRBV5-1 and TRBJ2-5, the full variable domain reads KAGVTQTPRYLIKTRGQQVTLSCSPISGHRSVSWYQQTPGQGLQFLFEYFSETQRNKGNFPGRFSGRQFSNSRSEMNVSTLELGDSALYLCASSTTPDFRETQYFGPGTRLLVL.

On this clonotype itself: The germline gene is not matched at one end of the junction; a read error may be the cause. This sequence joins TRBV5-1 and TRBJ2-5, with D perhaps TRBD1 (6 bases). Per the germline V gene, CDR1 is SGHRS and CDR2 is YFSETQ. The CDR3 loop spans 15 amino acids. This CDR3 reads CASSAQTGSQETLYF. In DNA, the CDR3 is TGCGCCAGCAGCGCTCAAACAGGGTCCCAAGAGACCCTGTACTTC.

This chain joins TRBV6-5 and TRBJ1-1; 10 nucleotides match TRBD1. The CDR3 has 13 residues. Germline CDR1 and CDR2: MNHEY and SVGAGI. V trimming: 2 bases; J trimming: 7 bases; junction bases outside the gene matches: 1. CDR3 sequence (DNA): TGTGCCAGCAGTTACGGACAGGGGGTTGAAGCTTTCTTT. This translates into CASSYGQGVEAFF.

The CDR3 DNA reads TGCGCCCCTGTTGGGCTGGCCCTACCTTATTACAATGAGCAGTTCTTC. This gives the protein CAPVGLALPYYNEQFF. This sequence joins TRBV5-1 and TRBJ2-1; D unresolved. The V gene lost 10 bases and the J gene lost 4 bases, with 24 bases spanning the gap. Germline V gene data show CDR1 as SGHRS and CDR2 as YFSETQ. The CDR3 is made up of 16 amino acids.

This clonotype was seen a single time. The J gene is TRBJ2-5, the V gene TRBV5-1; D remains ambiguous. Germline lookup yields CDR1 SGHRS and CDR2 YFSETQ. V dropped 5 bases and J dropped 1 base, with 15 bases sitting between them. The CDR3 length is 15 residues. For the CDR3, the DNA is TGCGCCAGCAGGGAATTAGGACCCGCCCAAGAGACCCAGTACTTC. Protein product: CASRELGPAQETQYF.

In DNA, the CDR3 is TGTGCCAGCAGTGAACAAGTACGCTACGAGCAGTACTTC. Translated: CASSEQVRYEQYF. V and J are TRBV6-2 or TRBV6-3 and TRBJ2-7, with no clear D. Germline V gene sequence: CDR1 MNHEY, CDR2 SVGEGT. The CDR3 extends over 13 amino acids. The V end lost 5 bases, the J end lost 3 bases, and 11 bases lay between the germline ends.

The V gene is TRBV7-2, the J gene TRBJ1-1; D unclear. The germline gives CDR1 SGHTA, CDR2 FQGNSA. The CDR3 runs to 11 residues. V was trimmed by 2 bases and J by 6 bases, leaving 4 bases between them. The CDR3 DNA is TGTGCCAGCAGCTTATGGTCTGAAGCTTTCTTT. Translation gives CASSLWSEAFF.